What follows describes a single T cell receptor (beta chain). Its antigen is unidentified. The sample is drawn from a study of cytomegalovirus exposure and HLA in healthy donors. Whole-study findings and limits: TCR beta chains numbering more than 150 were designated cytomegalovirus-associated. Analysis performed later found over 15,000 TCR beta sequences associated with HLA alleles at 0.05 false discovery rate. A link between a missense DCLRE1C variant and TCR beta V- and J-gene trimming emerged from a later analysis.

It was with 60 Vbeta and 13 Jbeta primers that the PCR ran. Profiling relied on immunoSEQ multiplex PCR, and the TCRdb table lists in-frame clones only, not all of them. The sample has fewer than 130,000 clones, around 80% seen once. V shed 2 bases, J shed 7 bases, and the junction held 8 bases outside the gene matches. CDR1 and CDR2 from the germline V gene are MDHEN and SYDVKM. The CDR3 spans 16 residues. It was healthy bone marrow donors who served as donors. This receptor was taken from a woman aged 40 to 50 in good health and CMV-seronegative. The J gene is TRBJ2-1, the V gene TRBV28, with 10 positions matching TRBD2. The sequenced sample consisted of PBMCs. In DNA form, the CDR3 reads TGTGCCAGCAGTTTACAGTTCCTAGCGGGGGCGAATGAGCAGTTCTTC. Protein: CASSLQFLAGANEQFF. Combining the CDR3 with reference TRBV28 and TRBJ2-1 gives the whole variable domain DVKVTQSSRYLVKRTGEKVFLECVQDMDHENMFWYRQDPGLGLRLIYFSYDVKMKEKGDIPEGYSVSREKKERFSLILESASTNQTSMYLCASSLQFLAGANEQFFGPGTRLTVL.